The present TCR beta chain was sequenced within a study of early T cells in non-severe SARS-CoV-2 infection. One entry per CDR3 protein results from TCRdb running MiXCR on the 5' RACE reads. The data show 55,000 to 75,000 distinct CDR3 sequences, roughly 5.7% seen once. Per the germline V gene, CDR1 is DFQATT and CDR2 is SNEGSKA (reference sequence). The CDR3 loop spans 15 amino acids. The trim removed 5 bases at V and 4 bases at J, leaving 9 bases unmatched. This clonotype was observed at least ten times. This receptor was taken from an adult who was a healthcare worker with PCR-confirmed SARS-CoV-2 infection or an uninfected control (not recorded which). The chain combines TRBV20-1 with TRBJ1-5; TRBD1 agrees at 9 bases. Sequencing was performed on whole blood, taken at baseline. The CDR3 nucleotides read TGCAGTGCTTCAAAACCGGGACAGGGAAATCAGCCCCAGCATTTT. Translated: CSASKPGQGNQPQHF.